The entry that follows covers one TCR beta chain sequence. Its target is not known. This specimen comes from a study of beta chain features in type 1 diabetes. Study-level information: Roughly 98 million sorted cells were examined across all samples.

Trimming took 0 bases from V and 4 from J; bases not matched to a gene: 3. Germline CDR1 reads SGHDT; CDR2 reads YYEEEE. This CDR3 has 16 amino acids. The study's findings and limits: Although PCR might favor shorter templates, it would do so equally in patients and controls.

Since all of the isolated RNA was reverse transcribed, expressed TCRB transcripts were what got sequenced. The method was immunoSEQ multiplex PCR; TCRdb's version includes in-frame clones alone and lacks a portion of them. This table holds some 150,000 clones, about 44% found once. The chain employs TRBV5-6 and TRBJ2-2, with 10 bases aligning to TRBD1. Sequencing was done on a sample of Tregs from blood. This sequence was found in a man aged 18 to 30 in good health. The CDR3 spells CASSLVGTGVTGELFF. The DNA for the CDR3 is TGTGCCAGCAGCTTGGTAGGGACAGGGGTCACCGGGGAGCTGTTTTTT.